These T cell receptor beta chains were read from a single sample in a study of CD8 T cells in Susac syndrome. TCRdb reanalysed the immunoSEQ multiplex PCR reads using MiXCR and keeps one entry per CDR3 protein. The sample lists tens of thousands of distinct CDR3 sequences, about 95% seen once, with 0.35% to 0.5% in the top ten. The sequencing sample was made of CD8+ T cells from PBMCs. These TCRs come from a human donor with multiple sclerosis. Both conserved end residues are part of each CDR3.

V: TRBV19; CDR3: CASSIGPTGELFF
V: TRBV27; CDR3: CASSLIGVGTYALQGYEQYF
V: TRBV12-3/TRBV12-4; CDR3: CASIWTRNTEAFF
V: TRBV29-1; CDR3: CSVGDSSYEQYF
V: TRBV5-4; CDR3: CASASPAEDKVTDTQYF
V: TRBV12-3/TRBV12-4; CDR3: CASSWGQEDQPQHF
V: TRBV3-1; CDR3: CASSHGTGYAFF
V: TRBV19; CDR3: CASSMVSGTGFDEQFF
V: TRBV19; CDR3: CASSISPTGGPDYEQYF
V: TRBV6-5; CDR3: CASSQTSYEQYF
V: TRBV7-3; CDR3: CASSPGAGVETQYF
V: TRBV7-9; CDR3: CASSHVGTYEQYF
V: TRBV6-5; CDR3: CASSYSSSGEQYF
V: TRBV5-6; CDR3: CASSLGRLFYNEQFF
V: TRBV13; CDR3: CASSSRDRATDTQYF
V: TRBV30; CDR3: CAWSKSVKVEQYF
V: TRBV6-2/TRBV6-3; CDR3: CASTRDTEAFF
V: TRBV5-4; CDR3: CASSEKGVLVFHEQYF
V: TRBV11-2; CDR3: CASSFPGSKNIQYF
V: TRBV12-3/TRBV12-4; CDR3: CASSLTSFTDTQYF
V: TRBV15; CDR3: CATSMATTNEKLFF
V: TRBV10-3; CDR3: CAISETGGYYEQYF
V: TRBV29-1; CDR3: CSVPSETEAFF
V: TRBV27; CDR3: CASVSPRQGDHEQFF
V: TRBV7-9; CDR3: CASSLPRTGEDNEQFF
V: TRBV12-3/TRBV12-4; CDR3: CASMNSQSSGEKLFF
V: TRBV6-2/TRBV6-3; CDR3: CASRPSGQTTGELFF
V: TRBV7-9; CDR3: CASSRGGTSEGYTF
V: TRBV29-1; CDR3: CSVEERTSGNTIYF
V: TRBV19; CDR3: CASSMKGAKVGYTF
V: TRBV5-6; CDR3: CASSLAGWTAYNEQFF
V: TRBV5-1; CDR3: CASSPVDVRDTEAFF
V: TRBV6-4; CDR3: CASSDSTSGHLNEQFF
V: TRBV2; CDR3: CASSESGINYGYTF
V: TRBV6-2/TRBV6-3; CDR3: CASSPSTEAFF